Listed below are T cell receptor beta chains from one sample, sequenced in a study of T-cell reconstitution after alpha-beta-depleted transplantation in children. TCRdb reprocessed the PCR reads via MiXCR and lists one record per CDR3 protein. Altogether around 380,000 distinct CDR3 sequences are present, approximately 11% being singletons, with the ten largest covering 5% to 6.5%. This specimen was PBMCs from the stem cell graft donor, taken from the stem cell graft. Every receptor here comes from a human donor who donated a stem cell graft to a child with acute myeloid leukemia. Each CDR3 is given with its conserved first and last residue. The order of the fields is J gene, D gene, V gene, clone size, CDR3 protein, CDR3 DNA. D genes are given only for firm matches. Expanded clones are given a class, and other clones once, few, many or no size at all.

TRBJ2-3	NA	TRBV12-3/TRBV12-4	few	CASRSPGVDTQYF	TGTGCCAGCAGATCCCCGGGCGTTGATACGCAGTATTTT
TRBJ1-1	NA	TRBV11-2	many	CASSLGPLGTEAFF	TGTGCCAGCAGCTTAGGACCGCTAGGGACTGAAGCTTTCTTT
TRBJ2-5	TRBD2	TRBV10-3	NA	CAISESIAGDQETQYF	TGTGCCATCAGTGAGTCGATAGCGGGTGACCAAGAGACCCAGTACTTC
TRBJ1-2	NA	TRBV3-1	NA	CASSQPGHSYGYTF	TGTGCCAGCAGCCAACCGGGACACTCCTATGGCTACACCTTC
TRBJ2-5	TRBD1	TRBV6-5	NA	CASTSSGQLNNQETQYF	TGTGCCAGCACCTCCTCGGGACAGCTGAACAACCAAGAGACCCAGTACTTC
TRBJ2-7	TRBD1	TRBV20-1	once	CSASPTGGFLSVQYF	TGCAGTGCTAGCCCCACAGGGGGCTTTTTGAGTGTGCAGTACTTC
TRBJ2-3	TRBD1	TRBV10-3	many	CAIRSGGSTDTQYF	TGTGCCATCAGATCAGGGGGAAGCACAGATACGCAGTATTTT
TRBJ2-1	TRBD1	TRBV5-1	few	CASSEQGWNEQFF	TGCGCCAGCAGCGAACAGGGGTGGAATGAGCAGTTCTTC
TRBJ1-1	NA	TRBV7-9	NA	CASARGQTEAFF	TGTGCCAGCGCAAGGGGCCAGACTGAAGCTTTCTTT
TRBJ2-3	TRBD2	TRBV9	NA	CASSVVSGAADTQYF	TGTGCCAGCAGCGTAGTAAGCGGGGCGGCGGATACGCAGTATTTT
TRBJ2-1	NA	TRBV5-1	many	CASSEPQGDEQFF	TGCGCCAGCAGCGAACCCCAGGGAGATGAGCAGTTCTTC
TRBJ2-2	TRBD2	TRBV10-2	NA	CASRETSVRTGELFF	TGCGCCAGCAGGGAAACTAGCGTTCGAACCGGGGAGCTGTTTTTT
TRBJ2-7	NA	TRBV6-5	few	CASSYSNNNPYEQYF	TGTGCCAGCAGTTACTCGAACAACAATCCCTACGAGCAGTACTTC
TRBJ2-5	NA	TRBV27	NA	CASSLSSAGGSTFPETQYF	TGTGCCAGCAGTTTATCGTCGGCCGGGGGTAGTACCTTCCCAGAGACCCAGTACTTC
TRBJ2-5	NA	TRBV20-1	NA	CSARDLDSAKETQYF	TGCAGTGCTAGAGATCTGGACAGCGCAAAAGAGACCCAGTACTTC
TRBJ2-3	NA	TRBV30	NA	CAWSFGGGSTDTQYF	TGTGCCTGGAGTTTTGGTGGCGGCTCCACAGATACGCAGTATTTT
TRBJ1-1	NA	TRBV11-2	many	CASSPSGNTEAFF	TGTGCCAGCAGCCCTTCCGGGAACACTGAAGCTTTCTTT
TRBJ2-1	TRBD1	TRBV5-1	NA	CASSLVWRDRLNNEQFF	TGCGCCAGCAGCTTGGTGTGGAGGGACAGGCTTAACAATGAGCAGTTCTTC
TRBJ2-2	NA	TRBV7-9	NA	CAPRGGELFF	TGTGCCCCCCGGGGGGGGGAGCTGTTTTTT
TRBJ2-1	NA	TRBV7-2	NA	CASSSQGGFDEQFF	TGTGCCAGCAGCTCCCAGGGGGGCTTCGATGAGCAGTTCTTC
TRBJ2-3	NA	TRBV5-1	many	CASDRSGGRSTDTQYF	TGCGCCAGCGATCGTTCCGGAGGGCGCTCCACAGATACGCAGTATTTT
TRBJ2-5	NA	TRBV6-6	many	CASTGQQETQYF	TGTGCCAGCACAGGACAACAAGAGACCCAGTACTTC
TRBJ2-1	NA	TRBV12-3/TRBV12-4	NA	CASSNARAGEQFF	TGTGCCAGCAGTAACGCTAGGGCGGGTGAGCAGTTCTTC
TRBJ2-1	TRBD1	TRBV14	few	CASSSPGTVYNEQFF	TGTGCCAGCAGCTCCCCCGGGACAGTATACAATGAGCAGTTCTTC
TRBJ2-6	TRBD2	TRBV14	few	CASSQLGREGSGANVLTF	TGTGCCAGCAGCCAATTGGGACGGGAGGGCTCTGGGGCCAACGTCCTGACTTTC
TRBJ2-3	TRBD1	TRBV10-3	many	CAISESIQDRLNTDTQYF	TGTGCCATCAGTGAGTCGATTCAGGACAGGCTTAACACAGATACGCAGTATTTT
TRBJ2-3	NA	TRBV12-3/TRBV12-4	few	CASKGVARTDTQYF	TGTGCCAGCAAGGGAGTAGCTCGCACAGATACGCAGTATTTT
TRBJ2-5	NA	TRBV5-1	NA	CASSDSPDQETQYF	TGCGCCAGCAGCGATTCGCCAGACCAAGAGACCCAGTACTTC
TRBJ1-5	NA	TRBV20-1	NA	CSAREMRDGNQPQHF	TGCAGTGCTAGAGAAATGCGGGATGGCAATCAGCCCCAGCATTTT
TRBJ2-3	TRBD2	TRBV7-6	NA	CASSTWGGADTQYF	TGTGCCAGCAGCACCTGGGGGGGGGCAGATACGCAGTATTTT
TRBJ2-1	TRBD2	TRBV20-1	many	CSASKRGADNEQFF	TGCAGTGCTAGCAAGCGGGGGGCAGACAATGAGCAGTTCTTC
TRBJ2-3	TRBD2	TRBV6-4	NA	CASKTSGATDTQYF	TGTGCCAGCAAGACTAGCGGGGCCACAGATACGCAGTATTTT
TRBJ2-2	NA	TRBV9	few	CASSVEGFTGELFF	TGTGCCAGCAGCGTAGAGGGGTTCACCGGGGAGCTGTTTTTT
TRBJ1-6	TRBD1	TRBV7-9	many	CASSRRQGPEESPLHF	TGTGCCAGCAGCAGAAGACAGGGGCCTGAGGAGTCACCCCTCCACTTT
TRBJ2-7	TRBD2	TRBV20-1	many	CSASPGLAMYEQYF	TGCAGTGCTAGCCCGGGACTAGCAATGTACGAGCAGTACTTC
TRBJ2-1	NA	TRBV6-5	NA	CASSYSLVSYNEQFF	TGTGCCAGCAGTTACTCGCTAGTCTCCTACAATGAGCAGTTCTTC
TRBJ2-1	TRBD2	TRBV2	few	CASRKGLAGETYNEQFF	TGTGCCAGCAGGAAGGGCCTAGCGGGTGAAACCTACAATGAGCAGTTCTTC
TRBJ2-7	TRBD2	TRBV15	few	CATSREPPGRLGLAGDSYEQYF	TGTGCCACCAGCAGAGAACCCCCGGGACGCCTGGGACTAGCGGGAGACTCCTACGAGCAGTACTTC